This T cell receptor beta chain derives from a study of blood T cell repertoires in COVID-19. Looking at the study overall: Some COVID-19 samples were acute and others convalescent; all came from the United States, Italy and Spain. PBMCs, B-cell-depleted T cells, or T cells provided the cDNA or gDNA that made up the material.

Methods used by the authors: Amplification of reference gene primers was used by the study to estimate nucleated cell counts. The assay was immunoSEQ multiplex PCR, and TCRdb's table has in-frame clones only and misses some. The DNA was the basis for D and trimming; V, J and clone size are from that table. The sample shows hundreds of thousands of clones, 83% of them seen only once. This clone showed up just a few times. The CDR3 has 17 amino acids. The V gene end was trimmed by 5 bases and the J gene end by 6 bases; junction bases not matched to a gene: 17. CDR1 and CDR2 from the germline V gene are SGHNT and YENEEA.

The rearrangement uses TRBV11-3 and TRBJ2-7; the match to TRBD2 covers 9 bases. Sequencing was done on a sample of peripheral blood. This receptor was obtained from a woman aged 40-49 years with active or convalescent COVID-19. As DNA, the CDR3 is TGTGCCAGCAGCCCTCCCCTTGGCGGGAGGGGCAGGGGCGAGCAGTACTTC. It codes for CASSPPLGGRGRGEQYF.